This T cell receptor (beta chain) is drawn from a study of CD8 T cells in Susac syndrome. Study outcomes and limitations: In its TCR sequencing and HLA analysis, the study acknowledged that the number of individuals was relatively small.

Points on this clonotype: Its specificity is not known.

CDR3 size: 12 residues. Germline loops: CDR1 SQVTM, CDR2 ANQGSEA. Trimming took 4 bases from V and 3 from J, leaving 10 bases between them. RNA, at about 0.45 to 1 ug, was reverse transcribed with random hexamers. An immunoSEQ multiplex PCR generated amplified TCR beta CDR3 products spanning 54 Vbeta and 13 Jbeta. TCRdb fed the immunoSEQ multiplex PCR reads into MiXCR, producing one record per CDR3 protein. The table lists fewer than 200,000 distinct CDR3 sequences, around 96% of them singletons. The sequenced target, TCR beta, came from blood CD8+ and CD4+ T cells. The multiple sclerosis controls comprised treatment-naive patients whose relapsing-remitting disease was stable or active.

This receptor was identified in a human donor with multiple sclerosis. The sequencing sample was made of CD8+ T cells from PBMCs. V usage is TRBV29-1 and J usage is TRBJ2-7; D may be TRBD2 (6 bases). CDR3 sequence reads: CSVGGVNYEQYF. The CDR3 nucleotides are TGCAGCGTTGGGGGGGTAAACTACGAGCAGTACTTC.